This T cell receptor beta chain was found in a study of T cells after posttransplantation cyclophosphamide. Produced via immunoSEQ multiplex PCR; TCRdb's table is partial and in-frame only. This sample has some 43,000 clones; about 90% occur once, and the top ten carry 2% to 3%. The CDR3 runs 13 residues. The germline V gene has CDR1 SGHAT and CDR2 FQNNGV. V was trimmed by 1 base and J by 8 bases, leaving 11 bases between them. Cyclophosphamide on days +3 and +4 followed busulfan-fludarabine conditioning and a marrow graft. This clone was detected only a few times. The V gene is TRBV11-2, the J gene TRBJ1-1; D is unclear. The origin of this receptor is a male patient aged 60 to 75 who received an allogeneic stem cell transplant from a related donor and was CMV-positive. The graft donor may have contributed some T cells. The material was PBMCs, obtained roughly 59 days after allogeneic stem cell transplant with posttransplant cyclophosphamide. CDR3 region: CASSLVNSPEAFF. In nucleotides, the CDR3 is TGTGCCAGCAGCTTAGTTAACAGCCCAGAAGCTTTCTTT.